These T cell receptor beta chains were read from a single sample in a study of T cells in Graves' hyperthyroidism and ophthalmopathy. Via MiXCR, TCRdb re-called the multiplex PCR reads, giving one row per CDR3 protein. This table has roughly 740,000 distinct CDR3 sequences, about 16% appearing once. The sequenced sample consisted of blood. All receptors come from a man younger than 30 with Graves' hyperthyroidism. CDR3s include the opening cysteine and the closing phenylalanine or tryptophan. D genes are given only for firm matches. Part of the rows lack a size; the others show once, few, many or a class for expanded clones.

clone size	V gene	J gene	D gene	CDR3 protein	CDR3 DNA
many	TRBV12-3/TRBV12-4	TRBJ2-5	TRBD2	CASGGDLAGGPSSETQYF	TGTGCCAGCGGGGGGGATCTAGCGGGAGGGCCGTCGTCGGAGACCCAGTACTTC
many	TRBV19	TRBJ2-5	TRBD1	CASSVGQGYETQYF	TGTGCCAGTAGTGTCGGACAGGGTTACGAGACCCAGTACTTC
-	TRBV2	TRBJ2-3	TRBD2	CANSSGRAGGTDTQYF	TGTGCCAACTCCAGCGGGAGGGCCGGAGGCACAGATACGCAGTATTTT
many	TRBV6-2/TRBV6-3	TRBJ2-3	TRBD2	CASSLTSGDTDTQYF	TGTGCCAGCAGTTTGACTAGCGGAGACACAGATACGCAGTATTTT
-	TRBV12-3/TRBV12-4	TRBJ1-3	-	CASSYALGISGNTIYF	TGTGCCAGCAGTTATGCCCTCGGCATCTCTGGAAACACCATATATTTT
-	TRBV18	TRBJ2-7	-	CASSPPRGRGMYEQYF	TGTGCCAGCTCCCCCCCACGGGGCCGGGGGATGTACGAGCAGTACTTC
many	TRBV27	TRBJ1-5	TRBD1	CASRRTGLNQPQHF	TGTGCCAGCAGGCGGACAGGCCTCAATCAGCCCCAGCATTTT
many	TRBV6-1	TRBJ2-1	TRBD2	CASSYALSVAGGGDEQFF	TGTGCCAGCAGTTACGCCCTGTCAGTAGCGGGAGGGGGGGATGAGCAGTTCTTC
many	TRBV6-1	TRBJ2-7	TRBD2	CASSEEAGGTYEQYF	TGTGCCAGCAGTGAAGAGGCGGGGGGAACCTACGAGCAGTACTTC
many	TRBV20-1	TRBJ2-5	TRBD1	CSARALQGAETQYF	TGCAGTGCTAGGGCCCTACAGGGGGCAGAGACCCAGTACTTC
few	TRBV5-8	TRBJ2-3	-	CASSFQRDMTDTQYF	TGTGCCAGCAGCTTCCAGCGGGACATGACAGATACGCAGTATTTT
few	TRBV7-9	TRBJ2-5	-	CASSSPPREAQYF	TGTGCCAGCAGCTCTCCACCGAGGGAGGCCCAGTACTTC
many	TRBV12-3/TRBV12-4	TRBJ2-1	TRBD1	CASLPPGQGTDEQFF	TGTGCCAGCCTTCCTCCGGGACAGGGGACCGATGAGCAGTTCTTC
few	TRBV7-9	TRBJ2-1	TRBD2	CASSSTGLAERGGYNEQFF	TGTGCCAGCAGCTCAACGGGACTAGCGGAAAGAGGGGGCTACAATGAGCAGTTCTTC
many	TRBV20-1	TRBJ1-5	-	CSARVREHQPQHF	TGCAGTGCTAGAGTCAGGGAGCATCAGCCCCAGCATTTT
many	TRBV18	TRBJ2-1	-	CASSPQKVNNEQFF	TGTGCCAGCTCACCACAGAAGGTGAACAATGAGCAGTTCTTC
few	TRBV5-8	TRBJ2-5	-	CASSLGAEGLGETQYF	TGTGCCAGCAGCTTGGGTGCGGAGGGTCTCGGGGAGACCCAGTACTTC
many	TRBV24-1	TRBJ2-1	TRBD2	CATSDSTGTTDLRKQFF	TGTGCCACCAGTGATTCGACCGGGACTACAGACCTTAGGAAGCAGTTCTTC
-	TRBV6-2/TRBV6-3	TRBJ1-5	-	CASRDPNQPQHF	TGTGCCAGCAGGGATCCCAATCAGCCCCAGCATTTT
many	TRBV28	TRBJ2-7	TRBD2	CASRGAGLADREYF	TGTGCCAGCAGGGGGGCAGGACTAGCGGACCGGGAATACTTC
-	TRBV9	TRBJ1-2	TRBD1	CASSVVTPGQGDSSYGYTF	TGTGCCAGCAGCGTAGTAACCCCGGGACAGGGGGATTCTTCCTATGGCTACACCTTC
-	TRBV9	TRBJ1-3	TRBD1	CASSGRQGNRVNGNTIYF	TGTGCCAGCAGCGGCCGACAGGGGAATAGGGTGAACGGAAACACCATATATTTT
-	TRBV20-1	TRBJ2-7	TRBD1	CSARDPTGKRHEQYF	TGCAGTGCTAGAGATCCGACAGGGAAGAGGCACGAGCAGTACTTC
few	TRBV7-8	TRBJ2-1	TRBD2	CASSLSGGLGNEQFF	TGTGCCAGCAGTCTAAGCGGGGGTCTAGGCAATGAGCAGTTCTTC
-	TRBV29-1	TRBJ2-7	-	CSVDEGGADWQYF	TGCAGCGTTGACGAGGGTGGAGCGGACTGGCAGTACTTC
-	TRBV5-4	TRBJ1-1	-	CASRSRGSGTEAFF	TGTGCCAGCAGATCGAGGGGGAGCGGTACTGAAGCTTTCTTT
few	TRBV19	TRBJ1-1	TRBD1	CASSKQGTSPEAFF	TGTGCCAGTAGTAAACAGGGGACGAGCCCTGAAGCTTTCTTT
many	TRBV6-1	TRBJ2-7	-	CASSDVGDSYEQYF	TGTGCCAGCAGTGATGTGGGGGACTCCTACGAGCAGTACTTC
few	TRBV6-2/TRBV6-3	TRBJ2-3	-	CASSYTANTQYF	TGTGCCAGCAGTTATACGGCGAATACGCAGTATTTT
-	TRBV11-2	TRBJ2-3	TRBD2	CASRDILREWSTDTQYF	TGTGCCAGCAGGGACATTCTGCGGGAGTGGAGCACAGATACGCAGTATTTT
-	TRBV15	TRBJ2-2	TRBD2	CATSIGLAGTNTGELFF	TGTGCCACCAGCATAGGGCTAGCGGGAACGAACACCGGGGAGCTGTTTTTT
many	TRBV12-3/TRBV12-4	TRBJ1-5	-	CASKGGLDQPQHF	TGTGCCAGCAAGGGTGGCTTAGATCAGCCCCAGCATTTT
-	TRBV20-1	TRBJ1-2	-	CSAREAGIYGYTF	TGCAGTGCTAGAGAGGCCGGAATCTATGGCTACACCTTC